The 30 T cell receptor beta chains presented below share a single source sample, sequenced in a study of monozygotic twins with inflammatory bowel disease. TCRdb reprocessed the 5' RACE reads, keeping one entry per CDR3 protein, no DNA. The specimen's table records about 380,000 distinct CDR3 sequences. Sample: blood. The receptors were sampled from a human donor with ulcerative colitis or Crohn's disease, or a healthy co-twin of an affected twin (not recorded which).

The rearrangement uses TRBV7-2 and TRBJ2-7; with no DNA, the TCRdb D assignment of TRBD1 cannot be verified. The CDR3 loop spans 14 amino acids. Per the germline V gene, CDR1 is SGHTA and CDR2 is FQGNSA. This CDR3 is CASALGGARYEQYF.

The J gene is TRBJ2-3, the V gene TRBV1; TCRdb's D call of TRBD1 is untestable without DNA. TRBV1 constitutes a pseudogene. This CDR3 has 14 residues. This CDR3 reads CTSREQGATDTQYF.

CDR3 in amino acids: CASSPSRTENYGYTF. The V call is TRBV4-3, the J call TRBJ1-2. The germline gives CDR1 LGHNA, CDR2 YSLEER. The CDR3 sequence is 15 residues long.

This rearrangement joins TRBV5-1 to TRBJ2-7. CDR1 is SGHRS, CDR2 YFSETQ, per germline. CDR3 length: 12 residues. CDR3 amino acids: CASSLEDGEQYF.

This CDR3 is CASSVGTGGTDTQYF. This sequence joins TRBV9 and TRBJ2-3; the D call from TCRdb, TRBD1, cannot be confirmed without DNA. The CDR3 extends over 15 amino acids. The germline V gene encodes CDR1 SGDLS and CDR2 YYNGEE.

V gene TRBV6-2 or TRBV6-3 combines with J gene TRBJ1-4; TCRdb names TRBD1, which stays unverified in the absence of DNA. CDR1 and CDR2 from the germline V gene are MNHEY and SVGEGT. The CDR3 extends over 14 amino acids. CDR3 sequence: CASSYTGSREKLFF.

This chain links TRBV19 with TRBJ1-2; TCRdb proposes TRBD1, but this gene call is untestable without DNA. This CDR3 contains 13 residues. Looked up from germline, CDR1 is LNHDA and CDR2 is SQIVND (reference sequence). The CDR3 spells CASSDTGGYGYTF.

The chain combines TRBV6-2 or TRBV6-3 with TRBJ1-5; with no DNA, the TCRdb D assignment of TRBD1 cannot be verified. Germline CDR1 is MNHEY and CDR2 is SVGEGT. This CDR3 has 14 residues. This CDR3 reads CASNDRVSNQPQHF.

J is TRBJ1-5 and V is TRBV4-1. CDR1 MGHRA and CDR2 YSYEKL come from the germline V gene. The CDR3 runs 13 residues. The CDR3 reads CASSPNLRLAQHF.

The J gene is TRBJ1-1, the V gene TRBV5-4; TCRdb's D call of TRBD1 is untestable without DNA. This CDR3 is 14 amino acids long. Germline CDR1 and CDR2: SGHNT and YYREEE (reference sequence). This CDR3 reads CASSAGRERTEAFF.

The gene calls are TRBV29-1 and TRBJ2-3; the TCRdb D gene call, TRBD1, has no DNA to confirm it. CDR3 length: 13 residues. CDR1 and CDR2 (germline): SQVTM, ANQGSEA. The CDR3 here is CSIKQDSTDTQYF.

The chain uses TRBV6-2 or TRBV6-3 and TRBJ2-1; TCRdb designates TRBD2, a call that cannot be tested without DNA. The CDR3 runs 16 residues. Germline assignment: CDR1 MNHEY and CDR2 SVGEGT. The CDR3 reads CASSPRTSGSYNEQFF.

The rearrangement links TRBV3-1 to TRBJ1-2; absent DNA, TCRdb's TRBD1 call cannot be checked. This CDR3 is 12 amino acids long. Germline CDR1 is LGHDT and CDR2 is YNNKEL (reference sequence). CDR3 loop: CASSPNRDGYTF.

The chain recombines TRBV18 with TRBJ2-2; TCRdb's D call, TRBD2, is unchecked because there is no DNA. This CDR3 has 16 amino acids. Germline V gene lookup returns CDR1 KGHSH and CDR2 LQKENI. The CDR3 spells CASSPPLAGPTGELFF.

The V call is TRBV20-1, the J call TRBJ2-1; as DNA is missing, the TRBD1 call by TCRdb cannot be tested. The CDR3 sequence is 15 residues long. Germline CDR1 is DFQATT and CDR2 is SNEGSKA (reference sequence). The CDR3 sequence: CSAMGRRGFNNEQFF.

The chain employs TRBV7-2 and TRBJ1-4; TCRdb designates TRBD1, a call that cannot be tested without DNA. The V gene's germline CDR1 is SGHTA and CDR2 FQGNSA. The CDR3 has 15 residues. Here the CDR3 reads CASSLGARANEKLFF.

The J gene is TRBJ2-5, the V gene TRBV24-1; TCRdb returns TRBD1, unconfirmable since there is no DNA. CDR1 and CDR2 (germline): KGHDR, SFDVKD. The CDR3 covers 15 residues. CDR3 protein: CATSDAGTGKETQYF.

V gene TRBV9 combines with J gene TRBJ2-1; TCRdb returns TRBD2, unconfirmable since there is no DNA. Germline loops: CDR1 SGDLS, CDR2 YYNGEE. This CDR3 contains 15 residues. CDR3 protein: CASSVSERAVNEQFF.

V and J are TRBV11-1 and TRBJ2-4; TCRdb names TRBD1, which stays unverified in the absence of DNA. In germline, CDR1 is SGHAT, CDR2 FQDESV (reference sequence). This CDR3 spans 13 amino acids. The CDR3 loop reads CASRKTGVDIQYF.

The chain uses TRBV6-5 and TRBJ2-7; TCRdb selects TRBD1, and the lack of DNA leaves this call unchecked. CDR3 length equals 16 residues. Germline CDR1 is MNHEY and CDR2 is SVGAGI. Here the CDR3 reads CASSYSNRGLSYEQYF.

The chain carries TRBV12-3 or TRBV12-4 and TRBJ2-7; the TCRdb D gene call, TRBD1, has no DNA to confirm it. CDR3 length: 14 residues. The CDR3 is CATSVGGAGWEQYF.

The chain has TRBV7-2 and TRBJ2-7; TCRdb proposes TRBD1, but this gene call is untestable without DNA. Germline assignment: CDR1 SGHTA and CDR2 FQGNSA. The CDR3 runs to 14 residues. The CDR3 loop reads CASSFGQGAIEQYF.

The V gene is TRBV7-9, the J gene TRBJ2-1; TCRdb proposes TRBD1, but this gene call is untestable without DNA. Germline V CDR1 and CDR2: SEHNR, FQNEAQ (reference sequence). This CDR3 region has 15 residues. CDR3 residues: CASSRSGARYNEQFF.

The chain uses TRBV2 and TRBJ1-1. Looked up from germline, CDR1 is SNHLY and CDR2 is FYNNEI. The CDR3 covers 12 residues. The CDR3 region is CASSEHRLGAFF.

The chain carries TRBV30 and TRBJ1-1; TCRdb lists TRBD1, though no DNA is available to test this call. Germline loops: CDR1 GTSNPN, CDR2 SVGIG (reference sequence). This CDR3 region has 14 residues. Here the CDR3 reads CAWSGLTGSTEAFF. The full variable domain, rest sourced from reference TRBV30 and TRBJ1-1, is SQTIHQWPATLVQPVGSPLSLECTVEGTSNPNLYWYRQAAGRGLQLLFYSVGIGQISSEVPQNLSASRPQDRQFILSSKKLLLSDSGFYLCAWSGLTGSTEAFFGQGTRLTVV.

The rearrangement uses TRBV12-3 or TRBV12-4 and TRBJ2-5. The length of the CDR3 is 12 residues. CDR3 sequence reads: CASSIRQETQYF.

V is TRBV4-1 and J is TRBJ1-4. The CDR3 has 12 amino acids. CDR1 is MGHRA and CDR2 is YSYEKL in the germline V gene. This chain's CDR3 is CASSQDKEKLFF.

The V and J genes are TRBV25-1 and TRBJ1-4. Germline CDR1 is MGHDK and CDR2 is SYGVNS. CDR3 length: 17 amino acids. CDR3 region: CASSVGGLGPTNEKLFF.

The CDR3 loop reads CASSPAGGIDTQYF. The chain employs TRBV7-9 and TRBJ2-3; TCRdb lists TRBD1, though no DNA is available to test this call. There are 14 residues in the CDR3. CDR1 and CDR2 from the germline V gene are SEHNR and FQNEAQ (reference sequence).

V usage is TRBV20-1 and J usage is TRBJ2-3. Germline lookup yields CDR1 DFQATT and CDR2 SNEGSKA (reference sequence). This CDR3 has 13 amino acids. CDR3 residues: CSANLNGADTQYF.